These 27 T cell receptor beta chains were sequenced from one sample in a study of T cell changes during pregnancy in multiple sclerosis. The protocol was immunoSEQ multiplex PCR, while the TCRdb copy is restricted to in-frame clones and leaves out a portion. The table shows 35,000 to 45,000 clones, with roughly 87% occurring only once. The specimen comprised CD4+ T cells from peripheral blood mononuclear cells, sampled after pregnancy. Receptors were obtained from a female donor with multiple sclerosis, enrolled in a pregnancy study.

This sequence joins TRBV2 and TRBJ2-3; 8 bases are a match to TRBD1. CDR3 length: 12 residues. The trim removed 8 bases at V and 10 bases at J, leaving 8 bases unmatched. Germline V gives CDR1 SNHLY, CDR2 FYNNEI. CDR3 DNA: TGTGCCAGCCGGGGGACAGGAAGTCCGCAGTATTTT. Translated, it gives CASRGTGSPQYF.

This chain joins TRBV2 and TRBJ2-7, with 7 bases fitting TRBD1. Germline CDR1 reads SNHLY; CDR2 reads FYNNEI. This CDR3 has 15 residues. V lost 6 bases to trimming and J lost 2 bases; unmatched junction nucleotides: 10. The CDR3 DNA reads as TGTGCCAGCAGCCTGGATGGACAGGTGCCCTACGAGCAGTACTTC. It is translated as CASSLDGQVPYEQYF.

This clone was counted between two and nine times. CDR3 sequence reads: CATSSEPGQGIPYEQYF. The CDR3, as DNA: TGTGCCACCAGCAGCGAACCGGGACAGGGGATCCCCTACGAGCAGTACTTC. The genes are TRBV15 and TRBJ2-7, with TRBD1 identical over 10 bases. The CDR3 is made up of 17 amino acids. J lost 2 bases, V lost 3 bases, and 10 bases had no gene match. Germline V CDR1 and CDR2: LNHNV, YYDKDF (reference sequence).

The chain is built from TRBV15 and TRBJ2-2; 12 nucleotides match TRBD2. The trim removed 4 bases at V and 5 bases at J, leaving 8 bases unmatched. CDR3 length equals 17 residues. The V gene's germline CDR1 is LNHNV and CDR2 YYDKDF (reference sequence). The DNA of the CDR3 is TGTGCCACCAGCAACAGGACTAGCGGGGATATAACCGGGGAGCTGTTTTTT. It encodes CATSNRTSGDITGELFF.

The chain employs TRBV18 and TRBJ1-3; the match to TRBD1 covers 7 bases. The CDR3 covers 15 residues. Germline CDR1 is KGHSH and CDR2 is LQKENI. V shed 1 base and J 7 bases; nucleotides not matched to a gene: 7. The CDR3 coding sequence is TGTGCCAGCTCACCACAGGGGGCCCGACGCAACACCATATATTTT. Protein sequence: CASSPQGARRNTIYF.

The chain recombines TRBV28 with TRBJ2-2; D is ambiguous. Trimming took 8 bases from V and 0 from J, leaving 7 bases between them. The CDR3 is 13 residues long. Germline V lookup: CDR1 MDHEN, CDR2 SYDVKM. CDR3 residues: CASPHPNTGELFF. CDR3 nucleotide sequence: TGTGCCAGCCCCCATCCGAACACCGGGGAGCTGTTTTTT.

This clone has only one observation. The V and J genes are TRBV30 and TRBJ2-3, with 9 bases aligning to TRBD2. In germline, CDR1 is GTSNPN, CDR2 SVGIG (reference sequence). The CDR3 is 16 amino acids. With 0 bases clipped from V and 5 bases from J, the junction kept 9 bases outside the gene matches. CDR3 nucleotides: TGTGCCTGGAGTGTACACGCGGGGGGGCCGCGAGATACGCAGTATTTT. Its protein is CAWSVHAGGPRDTQYF.

This sequence joins TRBV7-9 and TRBJ2-1, with 7 bases identical to TRBD2. The CDR3 is 14 amino acids. The germline V gene has CDR1 SEHNR and CDR2 FQNEAQ (reference sequence). With 1 base clipped from V and 6 bases from J, the junction kept 3 bases outside the gene matches. The CDR3 is CASSLVWGGNEQFF. CDR3 nucleotide sequence: TGTGCCAGCAGCTTAGTTTGGGGGGGCAATGAGCAGTTCTTC.

Points on this clone: At one boundary the junction diverges from the germline segment, which might be a read error. The chain employs TRBV5-3 and TRBJ1-5, with unresolved D. TRBV5-3 is placed among ORFs of uncertain function. CDR3 length: 11 amino acids. CDR3 DNA sequence: TGCACGGGGTATAGCAATCAGCCCCAGCATTTT. It is translated as CTGYSNQPQHF.

V usage is TRBV9 and J usage is TRBJ1-1; tentative D call: TRBD1 (6 bases). The CDR3 sequence is 12 residues long. With 7 bases removed from V and 0 bases from J, the gap between germline ends came to 7 bases. Germline CDR1 reads SGDLS; CDR2 reads YYNGEE. DNA for the CDR3: TGTGCCAGCGGGGGCGTGAACACTGAAGCTTTCTTT. Encoded protein: CASGGVNTEAFF.

The chain employs TRBV18 and TRBJ1-5; 9 nucleotides agree with TRBD1. Looked up from germline, CDR1 is KGHSH and CDR2 is LQKENI. After removal of 3 bases from V and 9 bases from J, the junction contained 6 bases not matched to a gene. The CDR3 length is 14 residues. CDR3 nucleotide sequence: TGTGCCAGCTCACCTGACAGGGGGAGAGGGCCCCAGCATTTT. Translation gives CASSPDRGRGPQHF. Looking up the rest from reference TRBV18 and TRBJ1-5 gives the full variable domain: NAGVMQNPRHLVRRRGQEARLRCSPMKGHSHVYWYRQLPEEGLKFMVYLQKENIIDESGMPKERFSAEFPKEGPSILRIQQVVRGDSAAYFCASSPDRGRGPQHFGDGTRLSIL.

This sequence joins TRBV7-2 and TRBJ2-1, with TRBD2 as a possible D gene (6 bases). The CDR3 is made up of 14 amino acids. The ends were cut back, 0 bases at V and 8 bases at J, with 11 bases in the middle. Germline V gene data show CDR1 as SGHTA and CDR2 as FQGNSA. Here the CDR3 reads CASSLASSGHEQFF. CDR3 sequence (DNA): TGTGCCAGCAGCTTAGCTAGTAGCGGCCATGAGCAGTTCTTC.

V and J are TRBV5-1 and TRBJ2-7; 7 nucleotides agree with TRBD1. Germline CDR1 reads SGHRS; CDR2 reads YFSETQ. V lost 7 bases and J lost 6; bases outside the gene matches: 10. This CDR3 contains 13 residues. CDR3 nucleotides: TGCGCCAGCGCTGACAGGGCCTATGGCGAGCAGTACTTC. Its translation is CASADRAYGEQYF. Filled out from reference TRBV5-1 and TRBJ2-7, the complete variable domain reads KAGVTQTPRYLIKTRGQQVTLSCSPISGHRSVSWYQQTPGQGLQFLFEYFSETQRNKGNFPGRFSGRQFSNSRSEMNVSTLELGDSALYLCASADRAYGEQYFGPGTRLTVT.

The CDR3 sequence: CSGGDSQSYGYTF. CDR3 nucleotides: TGCAGCGGTGGGGACAGTCAATCCTATGGCTACACCTTC. The V gene is TRBV29-1, the J gene TRBJ1-2, with 7 bases lining up with TRBD1. The CDR3 runs 13 residues. Germline CDR1 is SQVTM and CDR2 is ANQGSEA. Losses at the gene ends were 7 bases for V and 4 bases for J; bases not matched to a gene: 9.

The chain links TRBV5-6 to TRBJ2-1; no clear D gene. The length of the CDR3 is 14 residues. With 0 bases removed from V and 0 bases from J, the gap between germline ends came to 4 bases. CDR1 and CDR2 (germline): SGHDT, YYEEEE. In DNA, the CDR3 is TGTGCCAGCAGCTTGGGGGCCTCCTACAATGAGCAGTTCTTC. This gives the protein CASSLGASYNEQFF.

The chain recombines TRBV15 with TRBJ2-2, with D tentatively TRBD2 (6 bases). The germline V gene encodes CDR1 LNHNV and CDR2 YYDKDF (reference sequence). Trimming shortened V by 4 bases and J by 3 bases, and 12 bases separated the two germline ends. The CDR3 sequence is 15 residues long. CDR3 sequence (DNA): TGTGCCACCAGCAAATTCCGCGGGGACACCGGGGAGCTGTTTTTT. It codes for CATSKFRGDTGELFF.

The V call is TRBV7-8, the J call TRBJ2-7; D might be TRBD1 (7 bases). The CDR3 consists of 17 residues. Trimming took off 2 bases at V and 1 base at J, with 18 bases between the two ends. The germline V gene encodes CDR1 SGHVS and CDR2 FQNEAQ. CDR3 sequence (DNA): TGTGCCAGCAGCTTAAGGGGGGACAGCTTAGTTTCCTACGAGCAGTACTTC. Protein product: CASSLRGDSLVSYEQYF.

This chain uses TRBV2 with TRBJ1-5; TRBD1 matches 8 bases. The CDR3 spans 14 residues. Germline V gene lookup returns CDR1 SNHLY and CDR2 FYNNEI. Trimming took 6 bases from V and 3 from J; bases not matched to a gene: 4. CDR3 nucleotides: TGTGCCAGCAGGGGGACAGGTCCCAATCAGCCCCAGCATTTT. Its protein is CASRGTGPNQPQHF.

CDR3: CASSLSPGSGLGREQYF. The CDR3 nucleotides read TGTGCCAGCAGCTTAAGCCCCGGCTCTGGGCTTGGGAGAGAGCAGTACTTC. The V and J genes are TRBV11-2 and TRBJ2-5; a weak D match, TRBD2 (5 bases). CDR1 is SGHAT and CDR2 is FQNNGV in the germline V gene. The ends were cut back, 2 bases at V and 11 bases at J, with 27 bases in the middle. CDR3 length equals 17 residues.

This clone was seen just once. Here the CDR3 reads CASSEYRGGNQPQHF. DNA of the CDR3: TGTGCCAGCAGTGAATACAGGGGGGGCAATCAGCCCCAGCATTTT. This chain connects TRBV6-1 to TRBJ1-5, with 8 bases fitting TRBD1. The CDR3 extends over 15 amino acids. CDR1 MNHNS and CDR2 SASEGT come from the germline V gene. V lost 2 bases, J lost 2 bases, and 2 bases stayed unmatched.

The genes are TRBV7-3 and TRBJ2-5; weak D call: TRBD1 (5 bases). Germline assignment: CDR1 SGHTA and CDR2 FQGTGA. There are 14 residues in the CDR3. Trimming took 2 bases from V and 2 from J, leaving 9 bases between them. The CDR3 is CASSLQGAQETQYF. Written as DNA, the CDR3 is TGTGCCAGCAGCTTACAGGGCGCGCAAGAGACCCAGTACTTC.

The rearrangement links TRBV29-1 to TRBJ2-5, with TRBD1 matching over 8 bases. The germline V gene encodes CDR1 SQVTM and CDR2 ANQGSEA. The CDR3 is 12 amino acids. J gave up 7 bases and V 3 bases, and 4 bases lay outside the gene matches. The CDR3 DNA is TGCAGCGTTGACAGACAGGGGTTGACCCAGTACTTC. Residues: CSVDRQGLTQYF.

As regards this clone: The conserved phenylalanine or tryptophan normally closing the CDR3 is absent here, so this likely arose from a read error. Because the CDR3's place on the DNA is in doubt, the DNA is left out and the CDR3 is given as listed by TCRdb. The rearrangement joins TRBV21-1 to TRBJ1-2; TRBD1 is the table's D call and was not checked against the DNA. TRBV21-1 is a pseudogene locus. Including both end residues, the CDR3 is 11 amino acids long. CDR3 region: CASSKVFNRWI.

By share, this clone counts as medium-sized (0.01 to 0.1%). This sequence joins TRBV6-1 and TRBJ2-2, with a possible D match to TRBD1 (5 bases). The germline V gene has CDR1 MNHNS and CDR2 SASEGT. V was pared by 4 bases and J by 12 bases, with 9 bases between. CDR3 length: 11 amino acids. The CDR3 DNA reads TGTGCCAGCAGTGTAGGGGTGAAGCTGTTTTTT. Protein: CASSVGVKLFF.

This clone appeared a few times. J is TRBJ2-4 and V is TRBV5-1; weak D call: TRBD1 (6 bases). V shed 4 bases and J shed 4 bases, with 15 bases lying between them. Germline lookup yields CDR1 SGHRS and CDR2 YFSETQ. The CDR3 consists of 15 residues. CDR3 region: CASSTGTRTKNIQYF. The CDR3 DNA reads as TGCGCCAGCAGCACCGGGACACGGACTAAAAACATTCAGTACTTC.

This rearrangement joins TRBV15 to TRBJ1-3; 7 nucleotides align to TRBD1. This CDR3 spans 14 amino acids. With V trimmed by 2 bases and J by 6 bases, 4 bases remained unmatched. The germline V gene encodes CDR1 LNHNV and CDR2 YYDKDF (reference sequence). The CDR3 DNA reads TGTGCCACCAGCAGAAGGACAGGAGAAAACACCATATATTTT. This sequence encodes CATSRRTGENTIYF.

The CDR3 reads CASRADRAGNYGYTF. The CDR3 DNA sequence: TGTGCCAGCAGGGCGGACAGGGCGGGGAACTATGGCTACACCTTC. The genes are TRBV2 and TRBJ1-2; 8 bases line up with TRBD1. Unmatched junction bases numbered 8, after V lost 6 bases and J lost 2 bases. The length of the CDR3 is 15 residues. Germline loops: CDR1 SNHLY, CDR2 FYNNEI. Together with reference TRBV2 and TRBJ1-2, the CDR3 gives the full variable domain: EPEVTQTPSHQVTQMGQEVILRCVPISNHLYFYWYRQILGQKVEFLVSFYNNEISEKSEIFDDQFSVERPDGSNFTLKIRSTKLEDSAMYFCASRADRAGNYGYTFGSGTRLTVV.